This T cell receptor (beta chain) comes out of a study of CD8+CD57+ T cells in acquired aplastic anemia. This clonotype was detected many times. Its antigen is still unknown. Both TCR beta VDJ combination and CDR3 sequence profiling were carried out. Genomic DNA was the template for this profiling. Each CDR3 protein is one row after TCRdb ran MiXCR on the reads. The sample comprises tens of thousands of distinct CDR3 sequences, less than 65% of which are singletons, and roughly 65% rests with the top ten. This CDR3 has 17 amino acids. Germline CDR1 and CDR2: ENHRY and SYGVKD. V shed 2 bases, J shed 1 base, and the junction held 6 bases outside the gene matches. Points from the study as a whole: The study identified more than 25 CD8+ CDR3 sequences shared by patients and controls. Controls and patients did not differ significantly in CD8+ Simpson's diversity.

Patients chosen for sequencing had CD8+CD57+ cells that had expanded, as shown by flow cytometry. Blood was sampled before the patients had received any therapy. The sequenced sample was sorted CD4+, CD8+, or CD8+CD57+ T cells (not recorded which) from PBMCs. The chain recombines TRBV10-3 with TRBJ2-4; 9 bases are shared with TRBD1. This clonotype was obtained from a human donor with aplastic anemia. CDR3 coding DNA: TGTGCCATCAGTGAGAACACAGGGGGCTTGGCCAAAAACATTCAGTACTTC. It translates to CAISENTGGLAKNIQYF.